These T cell receptor beta chains were read from a single sample in a study of CD8+ T cells in alopecia areata. Only in-frame clones appear in the TCRdb table, and some are missing; sequencing was by immunoSEQ multiplex PCR. The table lists 90,000 to 130,000 clones, almost 60% of them singletons. Sequenced sample: CD8+ T cells sorted from blood. These receptors were collected from a human donor in good health. Each CDR3 is given with its conserved first and last residue.

V: TRBV29-1
CDR3: CSVADRGLLGYTF

V: TRBV2
CDR3: CASIHLSSYEQYF

V: TRBV6-1
CDR3: CASSQTAGARTEAFF

V: TRBV5-6
CDR3: CASSRGQGQTQYF

V: TRBV4-3
CDR3: CASSQDGGLPNYGYTF

V: TRBV6-5
CDR3: CASGFMNTEAFF

V: TRBV13
CDR3: CASSSSAGELFF

V: TRBV6-5
CDR3: CASSYEQGNQPQHF

V: TRBV28
CDR3: CASSLIPKLNTEAFF

V: TRBV28
CDR3: CASSSGFADTQYF

V: TRBV11-2
CDR3: CASSFLGAGGYTF

V: TRBV29-1
CDR3: CSVTDRGEQYF

V: TRBV5-6
CDR3: CASSPGGVVHEQFF

V: TRBV30
CDR3: CAWSKAPGQGEQPQHF

V: TRBV6-1
CDR3: CASSEGLLNTEAFF

V: TRBV11-2
CDR3: CASSHGTNTEAFF

V: TRBV29-1
CDR3: CSVPRTSGGGAPGEQFF

V: TRBV9
CDR3: CASSPSGGNNEQFF

V: TRBV5-1
CDR3: CASSPGQGGRYEQYF

V: TRBV30
CDR3: CAWSSNVFTGQGRIGYTF

V: TRBV2
CDR3: CASCPGLAGAYQETQYF

V: TRBV19
CDR3: CASTTGMSNQPQHF

V: TRBV29-1
CDR3: CSAQVRGEAFF

V: TRBV5-6
CDR3: CASSLGSNLELFF

V: TRBV7-8
CDR3: CASSLLAVVTGELFF

V: TRBV25-1
CDR3: CASSGPFVGAYEQYF

V: TRBV10-3
CDR3: CAISEGTQGWGTDTQYF

V: TRBV4-2
CDR3: CASSQVTASGGAKKTQYF

V: TRBV15
CDR3: CATSRDYSNTGELFF

V: TRBV15
CDR3: CASTYGPGQGYEQYF

V: TRBV13
CDR3: CASSWATSSYNEQFF

V: TRBV7-2
CDR3: CASSLAQGSEKLFF

V: TRBV27
CDR3: CASSPMMVAYFYGYTF

V: TRBV13
CDR3: CASTRGAQETQYF

V: TRBV5-6
CDR3: CASSFASSYEQYF

V: TRBV13
CDR3: CASSLGGSQPQHF

V: TRBV9
CDR3: CASSVGPVEGPTDTQYF

V: TRBV27
CDR3: CASRGAGISTDTQYF

V: TRBV2
CDR3: CASSDSSPIYGGELFF

V: TRBV30
CDR3: CAWSHPPPMGEQYF

V: TRBV15
CDR3: CATSRDLTGGEKLFF

V: TRBV6-5
CDR3: CASSYSTGSFYGYTF

V: TRBV6-6
CDR3: CASSYPGTTEAFF

V: TRBV30
CDR3: CAWRNFKRDREDYTF

V: TRBV29-1
CDR3: CSVVTGDGANYGYTF

V: TRBV30
CDR3: CAWTSGGADEQFF

V: TRBV4-1
CDR3: CASSQGTPVGEQFF

V: TRBV2
CDR3: CASGRQGGYDEQFF

V: TRBV7-2
CDR3: CASSFGTGVNIQYF

V: TRBV13
CDR3: CASSFSGSSYNEQFF

V: TRBV9
CDR3: CASTGEVYGYTF

V: TRBV5-1
CDR3: CASSGDADTQYF

V: TRBV7-9
CDR3: CASSFNGPAFSRDIQYF